The clone carrying this T cell receptor beta chain has only a few counts. The data stem from a study of cytomegalovirus exposure and HLA in healthy donors. There are 15 residues in the CDR3. With 3 bases removed from V and 5 bases from J, the gap between germline ends came to 15 bases. The germline V gene has CDR1 SGDLS and CDR2 YYNGEE. The PCR used 60 Vbeta and 13 Jbeta primers. Repertoires were generated with immunoSEQ multiplex PCR, while TCRdb's copy carries only in-frame clones and drops some. The profile shows around 180,000 clones, 60% to 85% of them singletons. The specimen sequenced was PBMCs. The receptor was derived from a woman aged 40 to 49 in good health and CMV-seronegative. J is TRBJ2-1 and V is TRBV9; D remains unclear. The CDR3 sequence is CASSARDWYDNEQFF. The CDR3, as DNA: TGTGCCAGCAGCGCCCGAGACTGGTACGACAATGAGCAGTTCTTC.